The 21 T cell receptor beta chains reported below all come from one sample, sequenced in a study of cytomegalovirus exposure and HLA in healthy donors. The PCR was carried out with 60 Vbeta primers and 13 Jbeta primers. TCRdb's table, derived via immunoSEQ multiplex PCR, lists solely in-frame clones and lacks some. The table has 110,000 or so clones, approximately 83% seen once. The sequenced material came from PBMCs. These receptors were obtained from a woman aged 18-29 years in good health and CMV-seronegative.

V usage is TRBV4-1 and J usage is TRBJ2-3, with unresolved D. CDR3 length: 15 amino acids. V was trimmed by 5 bases and J by 0 bases, leaving 12 bases between them. Germline CDR1 reads MGHRA; CDR2 reads YSYEKL. The CDR3 bases are TGCGCCAGCAGCTCAGACCCGACTAGCACAGATACGCAGTATTTT. It codes for CASSSDPTSTDTQYF.

In its sample, this clone was seen once. The rearrangement joins TRBV27 to TRBJ2-2; 7 bases map to TRBD2. This CDR3 is 14 amino acids long. Germline assignment: CDR1 MNHEY and CDR2 SMNVEV (reference sequence). Trimming took 3 bases from V and 7 from J; bases not matched to a gene: 5. The DNA for the CDR3 is TGTGCCAGCAGTTTGGGGGGGTTGGTCGGGGAGCTGTTTTTT. Translation gives CASSLGGLVGELFF.

This clone was observed once. The genes are TRBV30 and TRBJ1-2, with 9 positions matching TRBD1. V lost 2 bases and J lost 4; bases outside the gene matches: 5. Germline-derived CDR1 and CDR2 are GTSNPN and SVGIG (reference sequence). This CDR3 spans 14 amino acids. The CDR3 sequence: CAWSMDRGFYGYTF. The CDR3 region has the DNA TGTGCCTGGAGTATGGACAGGGGCTTCTATGGCTACACCTTC.

The chain uses TRBV6-5 and TRBJ1-4; D call uncertain. Trimming took 6 bases from V and 13 from J, leaving 12 bases between them. Looked up from germline, CDR1 is MNHEY and CDR2 is SVGAGI. The CDR3 has 11 amino acids. The CDR3 nucleotides are TGTGCCAGCAGGGAGGGTATAGGACTGTTTTTT. This sequence encodes CASREGIGLFF.

V gene TRBV7-9 combines with J gene TRBJ1-2, with 10 bases aligning to TRBD1. Germline CDR1 reads SEHNR; CDR2 reads FQNEAQ (reference sequence). Losses at the gene ends were 5 bases for V and 7 bases for J; bases not matched to a gene: 4. The CDR3 contains 13 residues. CDR3 coding DNA: TGTGCCAGCAGCCGACAGGGGGCGTTTGGCTACACCTTC. This encodes CASSRQGAFGYTF.

With respect to this clone: One junction end does not reproduce the germline sequence, and a read error may be involved. The V and J genes are TRBV7-9 and TRBJ2-7; TRBD2 matches at 9 bases. Germline V gene lookup returns CDR1 SEHNR and CDR2 FQNEAQ (reference sequence). The CDR3 spans 18 residues. The CDR3 loop is CSSSLGERFGREGHEQYF. The CDR3 DNA is TGTTCCAGCAGCTTAGGGGAACGATTTGGGCGGGAGGGGCACGAGCAGTACTTC.

V is TRBV5-1 and J is TRBJ1-3; 10 bases agree with TRBD1. This CDR3 contains 17 residues. V shed 2 bases and J 1 base; nucleotides not matched to a gene: 6. The germline CDR1 and CDR2 sequences are SGHRS and YFSETQ. The CDR3 DNA is TGCGCCAGCAGCTTATATAAGGGACAGGGGTCTGGAAACACCATATATTTT. Its translation is CASSLYKGQGSGNTIYF.

This clone came up a few times. The genes are TRBV11-2 and TRBJ2-7; D is ambiguous. Germline V CDR1 and CDR2: SGHAT, FQNNGV. The CDR3 runs 16 residues. V was cut by 5 bases and J by 12 bases, with 29 bases left in between. CDR3 DNA sequence: TGTGCCAGCAGCGTCTCCGGTCGCGTCCAGACACTCGGTCGGTACTTC. This codes for CASSVSGRVQTLGRYF.

The V call is TRBV19, the J call TRBJ2-1, with no clear D. Deletions cut 7 bases from V and 6 bases from J, with 7 bases between. In germline, CDR1 is LNHDA, CDR2 SQIVND (reference sequence). CDR3 length: 11 residues. DNA for the CDR3: TGTGCCAGTACTTTTCTCAATGAGCAGTTCTTC. Residues: CASTFLNEQFF.

This rearrangement joins TRBV19 to TRBJ2-2, with 14 bases identical to TRBD2. Trimming cost V 2 bases and J 6 bases; bases outside gene matches: 2. The CDR3 covers 16 residues. CDR1 LNHDA and CDR2 SQIVND come from the germline V gene (reference sequence). For the CDR3, the DNA is TGTGCCAGTAGTATATCGACTAGCGGGAGGGCCGGGGAGCTGTTTTTT. As protein: CASSISTSGRAGELFF.

The chain employs TRBV19 and TRBJ1-1; D is unclear. The germline V and J ends were trimmed by 6 bases and 1 base, with 12 bases remaining between them. There are 14 residues in the CDR3. The V gene's germline CDR1 is LNHDA and CDR2 SQIVND (reference sequence). CDR3 region: CASRNWEGNTEAFF. DNA for the CDR3: TGTGCCAGTAGGAATTGGGAGGGGAACACTGAAGCTTTCTTT.

The chain combines TRBV7-2 with TRBJ2-3; D gene ambiguous. The CDR3 is made up of 11 amino acids. V was shortened by 4 bases and J by 11 bases, with 10 bases between the two germline ends. Germline V CDR1 and CDR2: SGHTA, FQGNSA. CDR3 in DNA: TGTGCCAGCAGCTATAGGCTAGGGCAGTATTTT. It yields the protein CASSYRLGQYF.

This clone occurred a few times. The J gene is TRBJ1-5, the V gene TRBV4-3; no firm D call. The germline V and J ends were trimmed by 0 bases and 4 bases, with 13 bases remaining between them. The CDR3 consists of 16 residues. Per the germline V gene, CDR1 is LGHNA and CDR2 is YSLEER. The CDR3, as DNA: TGCGCCAGCAGCCAAGAAGTTACGGCAGGTAATCAGCCCCAGCATTTT. It translates to CASSQEVTAGNQPQHF.

This chain uses TRBV18 with TRBJ1-2; 8 bases are shared with TRBD1. This CDR3 contains 13 residues. Germline V gives CDR1 KGHSH, CDR2 LQKENI. Losses at the gene ends were 2 bases for V and 7 bases for J; bases not matched to a gene: 3. The CDR3 is CASSPETGVGYTF. Written as DNA, the CDR3 is TGTGCCAGCTCACCAGAGACAGGGGTTGGCTACACCTTC.

The rearrangement links TRBV28 to TRBJ1-4, with a tentative D call TRBD1 (5 bases). This CDR3 comprises 14 residues. The V end lost 2 bases, the J end lost 8 bases, and 12 bases lay between the germline ends. Looked up from germline, CDR1 is MDHEN and CDR2 is SYDVKM. The CDR3: CASSLLQGGEKLFF. CDR3 in DNA: TGTGCCAGCAGTTTACTGCAGGGAGGGGAAAAACTGTTTTTT. Full variable domain (missing parts from reference TRBV28 and TRBJ1-4): DVKVTQSSRYLVKRTGEKVFLECVQDMDHENMFWYRQDPGLGLRLIYFSYDVKMKEKGDIPEGYSVSREKKERFSLILESASTNQTSMYLCASSLLQGGEKLFFGSGTQLSVL.

CDR3 in DNA: TGCAGCGTTGAAGATCCCGGTGAATCCTACAATGAGCAGTTCTTC. Translation gives CSVEDPGESYNEQFF. This chain uses TRBV29-1 with TRBJ2-1; no reliable D call. From germline, CDR1 is SQVTM and CDR2 ANQGSEA. The CDR3 is made up of 15 amino acids. V shed 0 bases and J shed 1 base, with 10 bases lying between them.

The rearrangement joins TRBV11-2 to TRBJ1-2, with a tentative D call TRBD1 (6 bases). Germline lookup yields CDR1 SGHAT and CDR2 FQNNGV. V was pared by 1 base and J by 8 bases, with 17 bases between. The CDR3 has 15 amino acids. For the CDR3, the DNA is TGTGCCAGCAGCTTAGTACCCCAGGGGTGGAGAGGCTACACCTTC. Its protein product is CASSLVPQGWRGYTF.

This clone was found a few times. The V gene is TRBV6-5, the J gene TRBJ2-1; D is possibly TRBD1 (5 bases). The germline CDR1 and CDR2 sequences are MNHEY and SVGAGI. The ends were cut back, 6 bases at V and 8 bases at J, with 14 bases in the middle. The CDR3 is 13 amino acids. CDR3 in DNA: TGTGCCAGCAGCAGGGCCTTGTCCGATGAGCAGTTCTTC. Translation gives CASSRALSDEQFF.

The V gene is TRBV16, the J gene TRBJ2-1; 7 bases fit TRBD2. Germline V gene sequence: CDR1 KGHSY, CDR2 FQNENV. This CDR3 region has 17 residues. The V and J ends lost 4 bases and 5 bases, in that order; junction bases with no gene match: 14. The CDR3 reads CASSPLWIVGGDNEQFF. The CDR3 region has the DNA TGTGCCAGCAGCCCCCTTTGGATTGTGGGGGGGGACAATGAGCAGTTCTTC.

This clone was recorded a few times. The chain links TRBV6-1 to TRBJ2-7; TRBD1 matches at 10 bases. The length of the CDR3 is 15 residues. CDR1 and CDR2 (germline): MNHNS, SASEGT. J lost 0 bases, V lost 1 base, and 0 bases had no gene match. CDR3 nucleotide sequence: TGTGCCAGCAGTGAAGGGACAGGGGGCTCCTACGAGCAGTACGTC. Its protein is CASSEGTGGSYEQYV.

Only a few counts were recorded for this clone. The CDR3 region has the DNA TGTGCCAGCAGACAATCGGGGTTCTCTGGAAACACCATATATTTT. It specifies CASRQSGFSGNTIYF. The rearrangement uses TRBV13 and TRBJ1-3; unclear D gene. V was pared by 6 bases and J by 0 bases, with 12 bases between. CDR1 and CDR2 (germline): PRHDT, FYEKMQ (reference sequence). The CDR3 sequence is 15 residues long.